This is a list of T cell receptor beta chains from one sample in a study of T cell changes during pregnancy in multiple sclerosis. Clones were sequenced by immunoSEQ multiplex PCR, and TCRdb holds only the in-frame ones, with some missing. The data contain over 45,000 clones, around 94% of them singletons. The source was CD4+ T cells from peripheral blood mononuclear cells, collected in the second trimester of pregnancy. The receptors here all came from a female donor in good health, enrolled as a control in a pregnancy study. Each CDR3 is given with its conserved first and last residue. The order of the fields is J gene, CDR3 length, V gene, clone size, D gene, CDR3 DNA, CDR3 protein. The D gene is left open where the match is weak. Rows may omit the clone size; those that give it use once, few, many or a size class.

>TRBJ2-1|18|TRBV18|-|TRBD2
TGTGCCAGCTCCCTCGGACTAGCGGGAGTTCTTAAATACAATGAGCAGTTCTTC
CASSLGLAGVLKYNEQFF
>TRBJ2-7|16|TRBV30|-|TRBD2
TGTGCCTGGAGTGTACCTGGGGGCGGGGGGTCCTACGAGCAGTACTTC
CAWSVPGGGGSYEQYF
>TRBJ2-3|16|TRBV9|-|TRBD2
TGTGCCAGCAGCGTAGCTAGCGGGAGGGCCAGGGATACGCAGTATTTT
CASSVASGRARDTQYF
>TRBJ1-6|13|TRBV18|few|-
TGTGCCAGCTCAGACAGGACGAATTCACCCCTCCACTTT
CASSDRTNSPLHF
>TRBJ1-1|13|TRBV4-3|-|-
TGCGCCAGCAGCCCCATGTGGAACACTGAAGCTTTCTTT
CASSPMWNTEAFF
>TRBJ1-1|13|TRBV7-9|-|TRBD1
TGTGCCAGCAGCGTGACAGGGTTCTCTGAAGCTTTCTTT
CASSVTGFSEAFF
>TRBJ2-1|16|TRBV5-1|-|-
TGCGCCAGCAGCTTGGGGGACACGAGCTCCTACAATGAGCAGTTCTTC
CASSLGDTSSYNEQFF
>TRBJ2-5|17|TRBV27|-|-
TGTGCCAGCAGTCCGTCGGAGGGCCAGGGACGGAAAGAGACCCAGTACTTC
CASSPSEGQGRKETQYF
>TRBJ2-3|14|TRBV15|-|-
TGTGCCACCAGCAGAGGGTCACCCACAGATACACAGTATTTT
CATSRGSPTDTQYF
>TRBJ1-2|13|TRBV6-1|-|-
TGTGCCAGCAGTGGATATATACAGGGATCCTACACCTTC
CASSGYIQGSYTF
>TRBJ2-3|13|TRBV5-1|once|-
TGCGCCAGCAGCTTGGCCGGGTCAGATACGCAGTATTTT
CASSLAGSDTQYF
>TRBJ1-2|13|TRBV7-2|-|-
TGTGCCAGCAGCTTAGACAGGGACTATGGCTACACCTTC
CASSLDRDYGYTF
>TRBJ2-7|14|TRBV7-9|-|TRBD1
TGTGCCAGCAGCCCTCGACAGGGATCCTACGAGCAGTACTTC
CASSPRQGSYEQYF
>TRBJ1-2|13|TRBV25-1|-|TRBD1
TGTGCCAGCAGTGCCTGGACAGGCTCTGGCTACACCTTC
CASSAWTGSGYTF
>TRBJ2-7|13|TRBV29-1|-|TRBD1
TGCAGCGCCTCCGGGACAGGGACAAACGAGCAGTACTTC
CSASGTGTNEQYF
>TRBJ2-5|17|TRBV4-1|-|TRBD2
TGCGCCAGCAGCCGAGAAGTACTAGCGGGGGGGCACGAGACCCAGTACTTC
CASSREVLAGGHETQYF
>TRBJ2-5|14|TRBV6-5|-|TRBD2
TGTGCCAGCAAACGCGGGAGGGCCTGGGAGACCCAGTACTTC
CASKRGRAWETQYF
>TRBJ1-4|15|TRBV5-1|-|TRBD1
TGCGCCAGCAGCGGAGAGGGGGCGCTTGGTGAAAAACTGTTTTTT
CASSGEGALGEKLFF
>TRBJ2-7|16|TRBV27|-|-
TGTGCCAGCAGACCAGTTTATCGACAGATACTCTACGAGCAGTACTTC
CASRPVYRQILYEQYF
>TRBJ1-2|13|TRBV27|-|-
TGTGCCAGCAGTTTCTTCCCTAACTATGGCTACACCTTC
CASSFFPNYGYTF
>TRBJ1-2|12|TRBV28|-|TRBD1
TGTGCCAGCAGTTTTTTACAGGGGGCTGGCACCTTC
CASSFLQGAGTF
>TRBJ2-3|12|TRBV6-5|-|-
TGTGCCAGCAGAGCTAGCGCAGATACGCAGTATTTT
CASRASADTQYF
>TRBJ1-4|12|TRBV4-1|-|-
TGCGCCAGCAGCCGGCTGGATGAAAAACTGTTTTTT
CASSRLDEKLFF
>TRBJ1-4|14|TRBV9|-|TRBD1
TGTGCCAGCAGCGTAGCGGGACAGGGTGAAAAACTGTTTTTT
CASSVAGQGEKLFF
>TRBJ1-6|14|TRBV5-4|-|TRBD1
TGTGCCAGCAGCTTAGACCTACAGGGGGGTCCCCTCCACTTT
CASSLDLQGGPLHF
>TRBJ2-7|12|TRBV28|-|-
TGTGCCAGCAGTCCCCTCGGGGACGAGCAGTACTTC
CASSPLGDEQYF
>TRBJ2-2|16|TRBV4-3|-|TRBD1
TGCGCCAGCAGCCAAGAAGAAAGACAGGGGGGCGGGGAGCTGTTTTTT
CASSQEERQGGGELFF
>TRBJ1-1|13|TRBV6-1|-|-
TGTGCCAGCACCAAAGCAGGGGCGACTGAAGCTTTCTTT
CASTKAGATEAFF
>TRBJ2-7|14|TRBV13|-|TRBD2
TGTGCCAGCAGCCGTAGCGGGAGGGCCTACGAGCAGTACTTC
CASSRSGRAYEQYF
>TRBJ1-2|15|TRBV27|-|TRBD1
TGTGCCAGCAGTTCAGCAGGGGGCCGCGGCTATGGCTACACCTTC
CASSSAGGRGYGYTF
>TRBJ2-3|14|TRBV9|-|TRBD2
TGTGCCAGCAGCGGACTAGCGGGAGGGGACACGCAGTATTTT
CASSGLAGGDTQYF
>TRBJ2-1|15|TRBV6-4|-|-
TGTGCCAGCAGCACGGACAGTAGCTCCTACAATGAGCAGTTCTTC
CASSTDSSSYNEQFF
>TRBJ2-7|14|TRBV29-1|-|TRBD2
TGCAGCGTTGGGACAGATCAAGCGGGGGGCGAGCAGTACTTC
CSVGTDQAGGEQYF
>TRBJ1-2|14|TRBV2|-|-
TGTGCCAGCAGTGAACCCCCAGGGGTGGAGGGCTACACCTTC
CASSEPPGVEGYTF
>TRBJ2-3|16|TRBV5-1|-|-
TGCGCCAGCAGCTTTGGTAGCGGTTCTAGCACAGATACGCAGTATTTT
CASSFGSGSSTDTQYF
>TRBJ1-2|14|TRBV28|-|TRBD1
TGTGCCAGCAACCGACAGGGGGTAGTCTATGGCTACACCTTC
CASNRQGVVYGYTF
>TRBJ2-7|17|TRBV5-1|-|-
TGCGCCAGCAGCTTGGCCCCCGGACTGCCAGATTCCTACGAGCAGTACTTC
CASSLAPGLPDSYEQYF
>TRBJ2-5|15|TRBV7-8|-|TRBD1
TGTGCCAGCAGCTTAGCGAGGACAGGGCAAGAGACCCAGTACTTC
CASSLARTGQETQYF
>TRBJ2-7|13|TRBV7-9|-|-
TGTGCCAGCGCTACGGGTTACTCCTACGAGCAGTACTTC
CASATGYSYEQYF
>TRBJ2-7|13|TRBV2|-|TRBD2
TGTGCCAGCAGGCGGACTAGCTCCTACGAGCAGTACTTC
CASRRTSSYEQYF
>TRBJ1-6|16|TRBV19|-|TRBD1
TGTGCCAGTAGATTACTTGGACAGGGGGAAAATTCACCCCTCCACTTT
CASRLLGQGENSPLHF
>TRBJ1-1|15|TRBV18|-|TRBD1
TGTGCCAGCTCCGCGACAGGGGATCCGGGCACTGAAGCTTTCTTT
CASSATGDPGTEAFF